This entry lists 14 T cell receptor beta chains sequenced from one sample in a study of identifying expanded T cells in peripheral blood. TCRdb's table, derived via immunoSEQ multiplex PCR, lists solely in-frame clones and lacks some. In the table there are roughly 100,000 clones, around nine tenths of which are singletons. The material sequenced was blood. Receptor source: a person aged 18 to 70 in good health.

The chain joins TRBV11-3 to TRBJ2-1, with TRBD2 matching 10 bases. With V trimmed by 4 bases and J by 9 bases, 12 bases remained unmatched. This CDR3 has 16 amino acids. Germline values: CDR1 SGHNT, CDR2 YENEEA. The CDR3 sequence is CASSSPLLAGEREQFF. The CDR3 DNA sequence: TGTGCCAGCAGCTCACCTTTGCTAGCGGGAGAGCGTGAGCAGTTCTTC.

The chain couples TRBV4-2 to TRBJ1-3, with D uncertain. Trimming removed 4 bases at V and 0 bases at J, with 13 bases between. Germline lookup yields CDR1 LGHNA and CDR2 YNFKEQ. The CDR3 contains 16 residues. CDR3 in DNA: TGTGCCAGCAGCCCTCGTCCCCACAACTCTGGAAACACCATATATTTT. Translation: CASSPRPHNSGNTIYF.

This rearrangement joins TRBV9 to TRBJ2-2, with D perhaps TRBD2 (5 bases). CDR3 length equals 16 residues. Trimming pared 0 bases from V and 1 base from J, leaving 10 bases between. Germline V gives CDR1 SGDLS, CDR2 YYNGEE. The CDR3 coding sequence is TGTGCCAGCAGCGTAGGTGAGCGGTGGAACACCGGGGAGCTGTTTTTT. It translates to CASSVGERWNTGELFF.

The V call is TRBV18, the J call TRBJ2-5, with a weak D call TRBD2 (6 bases). Looked up from germline, CDR1 is KGHSH and CDR2 is LQKENI. There are 12 residues in the CDR3. V was trimmed by 0 bases and J by 9 bases, leaving 8 bases between them. CDR3: CASSPPGGAQYF. In DNA, the CDR3 is TGTGCCAGCTCACCACCGGGCGGGGCCCAGTACTTC.

The chain couples TRBV18 to TRBJ1-2, with D perhaps TRBD1 (6 bases). Germline assignment: CDR1 KGHSH and CDR2 LQKENI. The length of the CDR3 is 15 residues. Trimming pared 2 bases from V and 5 bases from J, leaving 15 bases between. The DNA of the CDR3 is TGTGCCAGCTCACCAGGGGCAGGGGCGCAATATGGCTACACCTTC. Protein product: CASSPGAGAQYGYTF.

This chain links TRBV6-1 with TRBJ2-7; D uncertain. Trimming took 1 base from V and 2 from J, leaving 15 bases between them. This CDR3 comprises 16 residues. Germline CDR1 and CDR2: MNHNS and SASEGT. The CDR3 loop is CASSEGWAYPPYEQYF. Written as DNA, the CDR3 is TGTGCCAGCAGTGAAGGGTGGGCTTACCCTCCCTACGAGCAGTACTTC.

The V and J genes are TRBV7-9 and TRBJ1-6; 10 nucleotides line up with TRBD1. This CDR3 contains 13 residues. Germline V gene data show CDR1 as SEHNR and CDR2 as FQNEAQ (reference sequence). Unmatched junction bases numbered 0, after V lost 5 bases and J lost 8 bases. CDR3 nucleotide sequence: TGTGCCAGCAGCGGACAGGGGGATTCACCCCTCCACTTT. This gives the protein CASSGQGDSPLHF.

The chain combines TRBV18 with TRBJ2-7; D possibly uses TRBD1 or TRBD2 (5 bases each). The CDR3 has 14 residues. Germline CDR1 KGHSH, CDR2 LQKENI. With 3 bases removed from V and 2 bases from J, the gap between germline ends came to 11 bases. CDR3 in amino acids: CASSPERGPYEQYF. CDR3 bases: TGTGCCAGCTCACCGGAGAGGGGACCCTACGAGCAGTACTTC.

The chain has TRBV6-6 and TRBJ2-3; TRBD2 matches 9 bases. CDR3 length: 16 residues. The ends lost 0 bases at V and 6 bases at J; junction bases unmatched: 7. Looked up from germline, CDR1 is MNHNY and CDR2 is SVGAGI (reference sequence). The CDR3 bases are TGTGCCAGCAGTTACTCGGCGGGGGGGTGGGCCGATACGCAGTATTTT. Amino acid sequence: CASSYSAGGWADTQYF.

The V and J genes are TRBV11-2 and TRBJ2-5; 8 nucleotides match TRBD2. Germline CDR1 is SGHAT and CDR2 is FQNNGV. This CDR3 region has 14 residues. J was trimmed by 5 bases and V by 5 bases; bases with no gene match: 7. The CDR3 reads CASSTPGGGETQYF. The CDR3 DNA follows: TGTGCCAGCAGCACCCCTGGCGGGGGGGAGACCCAGTACTTC.

The rearrangement joins TRBV9 to TRBJ2-3, with 8 bases aligning to TRBD1. With 0 bases clipped from V and 4 bases from J, the junction kept 7 bases outside the gene matches. This CDR3 has 16 residues. Germline V CDR1 and CDR2: SGDLS, YYNGEE. CDR3 sequence (DNA): TGTGCCAGCAGCGTAGACTTCCAGGGGGCGGCAGATACGCAGTATTTT. It is translated as CASSVDFQGAADTQYF.

The J gene is TRBJ2-5, the V gene TRBV7-6; TRBD2 is a possible D gene (7 bases). The CDR3 length is 17 residues. Looked up from germline, CDR1 is SGHVS and CDR2 is FNYEAQ. V lost 0 bases and J lost 1, with 15 bases in between. For the CDR3, the DNA is TGTGCCAGCAGCTTAGCGCCGGCGGGGGCCCTCCAAGAGACCCAGTACTTC. This translates into CASSLAPAGALQETQYF.

The chain is built from TRBV6-5 and TRBJ1-1; no firm D call. V shed 6 bases and J shed 3 bases, with 11 bases lying between them. The CDR3 is 13 amino acids. Germline CDR1 reads MNHEY; CDR2 reads SVGAGI. CDR3: CASRTWRYTEAFF. Here the CDR3 DNA reads TGTGCCAGCAGGACGTGGCGTTACACTGAAGCTTTCTTT.

The gene calls are TRBV5-1 and TRBJ2-5; no clear D. This CDR3 is 13 amino acids long. Germline V gene data show CDR1 as SGHRS and CDR2 as YFSETQ. Trimming pared 4 bases from V and 2 bases from J, leaving 9 bases between. This CDR3 is CASSTPQQETQYF. CDR3 in DNA: TGCGCCAGCAGCACACCCCAGCAAGAGACCCAGTACTTC. Full variable domain (rest looked up from reference TRBV5-1 and TRBJ2-5): KAGVTQTPRYLIKTRGQQVTLSCSPISGHRSVSWYQQTPGQGLQFLFEYFSETQRNKGNFPGRFSGRQFSNSRSEMNVSTLELGDSALYLCASSTPQQETQYFGPGTRLLVL.